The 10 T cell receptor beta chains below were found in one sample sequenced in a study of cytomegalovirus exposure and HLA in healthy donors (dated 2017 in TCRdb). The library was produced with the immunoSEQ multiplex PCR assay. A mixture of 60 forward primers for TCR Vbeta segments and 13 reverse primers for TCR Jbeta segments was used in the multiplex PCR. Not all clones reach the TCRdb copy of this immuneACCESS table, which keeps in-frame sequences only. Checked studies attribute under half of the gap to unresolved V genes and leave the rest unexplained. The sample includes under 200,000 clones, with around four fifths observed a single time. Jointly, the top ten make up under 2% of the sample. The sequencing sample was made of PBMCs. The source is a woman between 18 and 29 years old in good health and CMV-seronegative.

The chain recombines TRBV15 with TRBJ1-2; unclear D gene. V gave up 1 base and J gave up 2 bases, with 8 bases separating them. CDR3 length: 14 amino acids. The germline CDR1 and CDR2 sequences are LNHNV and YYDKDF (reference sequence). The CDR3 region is CATSRAQRNYGYTF. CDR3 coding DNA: TGTGCCACCAGCAGAGCCCAGCGGAACTATGGCTACACCTTC.

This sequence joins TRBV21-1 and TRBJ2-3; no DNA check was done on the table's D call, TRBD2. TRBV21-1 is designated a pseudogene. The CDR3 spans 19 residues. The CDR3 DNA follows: TGTGCCAGCAGCAAAGGGCCGGGCGGGAGGCCGAAAGGCACAGATACGCAGTATTTT. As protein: CASSKGPGGRPKGTDTQYF.

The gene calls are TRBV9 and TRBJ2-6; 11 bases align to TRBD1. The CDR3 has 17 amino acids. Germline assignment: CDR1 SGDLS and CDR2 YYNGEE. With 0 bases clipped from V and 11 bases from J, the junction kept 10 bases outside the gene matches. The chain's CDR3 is CASSVDPRTGGNYVLTF. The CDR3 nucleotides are TGTGCCAGCAGCGTAGACCCCCGGACAGGGGGCAACTACGTCCTGACTTTC.

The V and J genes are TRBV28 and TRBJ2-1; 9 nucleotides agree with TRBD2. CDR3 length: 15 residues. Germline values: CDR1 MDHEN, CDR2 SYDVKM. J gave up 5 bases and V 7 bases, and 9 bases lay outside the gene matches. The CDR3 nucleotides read TGTGCCAGCACACGTGGACTAGCGTGGGACAATGAGCAGTTCTTC. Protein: CASTRGLAWDNEQFF.

CDR3 sequence reads: CASSSIPGQRTYEQYF. The CDR3 DNA reads TGTGCCAGCAGTTCAATACCGGGACAGAGGACCTACGAGCAGTACTTC. This chain links TRBV27 with TRBJ2-7; 7 bases are a match to TRBD1. CDR3 length equals 16 residues. Unmatched junction bases numbered 11, after V lost 4 bases and J lost 2 bases. The germline CDR1 and CDR2 sequences are MNHEY and SMNVEV (reference sequence).

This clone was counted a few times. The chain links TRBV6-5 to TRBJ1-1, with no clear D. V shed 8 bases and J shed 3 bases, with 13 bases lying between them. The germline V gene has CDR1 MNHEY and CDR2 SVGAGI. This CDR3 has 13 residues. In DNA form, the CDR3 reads TGTGCCAGCCGGGTTTTGGGTTACACTGAAGCTTTCTTT. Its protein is CASRVLGYTEAFF.

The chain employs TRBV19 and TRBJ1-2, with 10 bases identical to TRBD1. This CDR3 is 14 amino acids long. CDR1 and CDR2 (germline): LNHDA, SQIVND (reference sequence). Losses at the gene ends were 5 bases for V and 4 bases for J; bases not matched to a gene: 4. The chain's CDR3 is CASSRTGGIYGYTF. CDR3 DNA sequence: TGTGCCAGTAGTCGGACAGGGGGTATCTATGGCTACACCTTC.

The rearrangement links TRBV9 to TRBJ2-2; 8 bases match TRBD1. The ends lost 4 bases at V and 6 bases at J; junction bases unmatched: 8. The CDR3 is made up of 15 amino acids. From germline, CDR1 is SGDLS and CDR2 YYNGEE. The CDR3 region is CASSLMTGVPGELFF. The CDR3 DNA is TGTGCCAGCAGCCTAATGACAGGGGTTCCCGGGGAGCTGTTTTTT.

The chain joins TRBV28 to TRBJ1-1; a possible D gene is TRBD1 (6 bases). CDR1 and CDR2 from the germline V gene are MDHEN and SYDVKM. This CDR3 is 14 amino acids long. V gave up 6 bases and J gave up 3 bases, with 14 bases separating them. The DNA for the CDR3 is TGTGCCAGCAGAAATACAGGGACCTACACTGAAGCTTTCTTT. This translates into CASRNTGTYTEAFF.

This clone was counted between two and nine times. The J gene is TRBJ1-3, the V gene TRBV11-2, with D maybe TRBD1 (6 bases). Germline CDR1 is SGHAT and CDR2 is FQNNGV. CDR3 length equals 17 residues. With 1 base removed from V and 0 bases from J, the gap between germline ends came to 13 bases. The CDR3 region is CASSLVTGQSSGNTIYF. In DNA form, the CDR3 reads TGTGCCAGCAGCTTAGTCACAGGACAGAGCTCTGGAAACACCATATATTTT.